Below, 6 T cell receptor delta chains from the same sample are listed, as sequenced in a study of γδ T cells in repeated Plasmodium falciparum infection. Flow sorting of PBMC yielded separate Vgamma9/Vdelta2+ and Vdelta2-negative gammadelta T cell populations for bulk repertoire analysis. TCRdb repeated clone calling on the multiplex PCR reads with CATT. The sample shows about 57,000 delta-chain clones, over 1.5% of them seen only once. The sequenced sample consisted of gamma-delta T cells from blood. The receptors were gathered from a pool of human donors (malaria-infected and uninfected, not separated).

This clone was counted between two and nine times. This likely stems from a read error, as it lies one base from a far larger clone. The same CDR3 is also encoded by other DNA sequences in this sample. V gene TRDV1 combines with J gene TRDJ2; TRDD3 aligns across 9 bases. V gave up 0 bases and J gave up 3 bases; unmatched junction bases: 26. CDR3 size: 24 residues. Germline V lookup: CDR1 TSWWSYY, CDR2 QGS. The CDR3 DNA reads as TGTGCTCTTGGGGAACTTCCTCATGAACTTACCAACCGGGGGATACAAAAGCTGACAGCACAACTCTTCTTT. It yields the protein CALGELPHELTNRGIQKLTAQLFF.

The sample holds many counts of this clone. The TCRdb record carries a much larger clone's protein, which differs from this DNA's translation at residue 10; a read error is the likely cause, and the protein listed here is the DNA translation. The rearrangement links TRDV2 to TRDJ1; D unresolved. This CDR3 contains 15 residues. Looked up from germline, CDR1 is GEAIGNYY and CDR2 is EKD. Deletions cut 1 base from V and 10 bases from J, with 21 bases between. The CDR3 sequence: CACDTLELNGKGLIF. The CDR3 DNA reads as TGTGCCTGTGACACGTTGGAATTAAACGGGAAGGGACTCATCTTT.

This clone came up many times. This likely traces to a read error, being one base from a far larger clone. In the same sample, other DNA sequences code for this CDR3. This chain links TRDV1 with TRDJ1; a possible D gene is TRDD3 (5 bases). Trimming cost V 3 bases and J 0 bases, with 23 bases left between them. Looked up from germline, CDR1 is TSWWSYY and CDR2 is QGS. The CDR3 extends over 19 amino acids. CDR3 sequence reads: CALGEPSSLGVHHTDKLIF. DNA for the CDR3: TGTGCTCTTGGGGAGCCTAGTAGTCTGGGAGTCCACCACACCGATAAACTCATCTTT.

At least ten counts were recorded for this clone. The rearrangement joins TRDV1 to TRDJ1, with 7 bases lining up with TRDD3. The J gene is not listed in TCRdb, so it was assigned here from a DNA match to germline. The CDR3 length is 21 residues. Germline V gene data show CDR1 as TSWWSYY and CDR2 as QGS. With V trimmed by 0 bases and J by 0 bases, 19 bases remained unmatched. CDR3 sequence (DNA): TGTGCTCTTGGGGAACTAGTGACTTTTCGCGTACTGGGGATATACACCGATAAACTCATCTTT. Translated: CALGELVTFRVLGIYTDKLIF.

This clone was counted a few times. The translation of this DNA and the TCRdb protein of a much larger clone differ at residue 10, probably owing to a read error; the protein shown here is translated from the DNA. The chain is built from TRDV2 and TRDJ1, with 8 nucleotides matching TRDD3. Per germline, CDR1 GEAIGNYY and CDR2 EKD. The J segment lost 0 bases and the V segment lost 1 base, leaving 15 bases of the junction unmatched. This CDR3 has 19 amino acids. The CDR3, as DNA: TGTGCCTGTGACACGGGGTACTGGGGGGTACCCCAGTACACCGATAAACTCATCTTT. Protein sequence: CACDTGYWGVPQYTDKLIF.

This clone showed up just a few times. The protein in TCRdb stems from a much larger clone and differs at residue 11 from this DNA's translation, likely a read error; here the protein is translated from the DNA. The J gene is TRDJ1, the V gene TRDV1, with 7 bases that match TRDD3. The J gene is not listed in TCRdb, so it was assigned here from a DNA match to germline. Looked up from germline, CDR1 is TSWWSYY and CDR2 is QGS. The CDR3 spans 17 residues. Trimming took 2 bases from V and 1 from J; bases not matched to a gene: 10. The CDR3 nucleotides are TGTGCTCTTGGGGAAGAACTGGGGCTTAGGGTCACCGATAAACTCATCTTT. Protein product: CALGEELGLRVTDKLIF.